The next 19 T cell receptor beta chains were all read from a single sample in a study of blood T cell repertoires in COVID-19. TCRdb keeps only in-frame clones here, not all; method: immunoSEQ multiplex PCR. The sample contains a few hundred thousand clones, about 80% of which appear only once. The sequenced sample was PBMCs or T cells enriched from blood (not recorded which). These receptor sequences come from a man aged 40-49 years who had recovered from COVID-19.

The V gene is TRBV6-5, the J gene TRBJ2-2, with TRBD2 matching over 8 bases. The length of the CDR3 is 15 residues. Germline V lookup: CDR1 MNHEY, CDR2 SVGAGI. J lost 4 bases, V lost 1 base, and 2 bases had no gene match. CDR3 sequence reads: CASSYWREVTGELFF. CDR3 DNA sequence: TGTGCCAGCAGTTACTGGCGGGAGGTCACCGGGGAGCTGTTTTTT.

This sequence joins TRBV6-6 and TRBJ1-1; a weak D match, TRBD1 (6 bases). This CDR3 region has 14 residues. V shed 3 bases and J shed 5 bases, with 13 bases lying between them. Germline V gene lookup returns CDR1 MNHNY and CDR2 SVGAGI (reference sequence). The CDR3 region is CASSYFGGETEAFF. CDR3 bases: TGTGCCAGCAGTTATTTTGGGGGCGAGACTGAAGCTTTCTTT.

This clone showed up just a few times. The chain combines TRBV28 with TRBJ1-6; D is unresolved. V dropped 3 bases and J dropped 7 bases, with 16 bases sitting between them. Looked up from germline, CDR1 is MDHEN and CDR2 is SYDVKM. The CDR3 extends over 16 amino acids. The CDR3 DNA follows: TGTGCCAGCAGTTTTGCGGGGAGGAAGGAAAATTCACCCCTCCACTTT. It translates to CASSFAGRKENSPLHF.

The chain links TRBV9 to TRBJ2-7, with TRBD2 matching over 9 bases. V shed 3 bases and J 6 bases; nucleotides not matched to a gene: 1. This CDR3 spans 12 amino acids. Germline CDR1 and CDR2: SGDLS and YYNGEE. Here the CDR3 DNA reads TGTGCCAGCAGCGCTAGCGGGACCGAGCAGTACTTC. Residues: CASSASGTEQYF.

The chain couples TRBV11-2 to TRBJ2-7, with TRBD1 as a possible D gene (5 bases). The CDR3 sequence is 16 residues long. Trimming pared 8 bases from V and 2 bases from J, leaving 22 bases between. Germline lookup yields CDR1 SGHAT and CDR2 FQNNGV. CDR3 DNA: TGTGCCAGCGGACACACAACGAGAGACCCGACCTACGAGCAGTACTTC. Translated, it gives CASGHTTRDPTYEQYF. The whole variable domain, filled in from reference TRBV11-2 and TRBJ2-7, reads EAGVAQSPRYKIIEKRQSVAFWCNPISGHATLYWYQQILGQGPKLLIQFQNNGVVDDSQLPKDRFSAERLKGVDSTLKIQPAKLEDSAVYLCASGHTTRDPTYEQYFGPGTRLTVT.

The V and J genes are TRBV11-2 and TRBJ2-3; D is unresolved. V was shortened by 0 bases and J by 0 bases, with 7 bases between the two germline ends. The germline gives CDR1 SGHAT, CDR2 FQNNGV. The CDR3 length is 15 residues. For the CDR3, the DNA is TGTGCCAGCAGCTTAGACTTTCCGAGCACAGATACGCAGTATTTT. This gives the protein CASSLDFPSTDTQYF. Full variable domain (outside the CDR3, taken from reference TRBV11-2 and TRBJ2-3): EAGVAQSPRYKIIEKRQSVAFWCNPISGHATLYWYQQILGQGPKLLIQFQNNGVVDDSQLPKDRFSAERLKGVDSTLKIQPAKLEDSAVYLCASSLDFPSTDTQYFGPGTRLTVL.

The CDR3 region has the DNA TGCGCCAGCAGACTCAAGGGGAGCACAGATACGCAGTATTTT. Amino acids: CASRLKGSTDTQYF. The gene calls are TRBV5-1 and TRBJ2-3; D is perhaps TRBD1 (5 bases). The CDR3 contains 14 residues. Germline V lookup: CDR1 SGHRS, CDR2 YFSETQ. The V end lost 5 bases, the J end lost 0 bases, and 10 bases lay between the germline ends.

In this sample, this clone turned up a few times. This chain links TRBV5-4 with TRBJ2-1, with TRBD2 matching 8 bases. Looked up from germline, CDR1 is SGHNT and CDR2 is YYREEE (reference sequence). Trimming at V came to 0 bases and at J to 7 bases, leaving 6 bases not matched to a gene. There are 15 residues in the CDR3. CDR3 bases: TGTGCCAGCAGCTTGGATCGGGGGGGATGGAATGAGCAGTTCTTC. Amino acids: CASSLDRGGWNEQFF.

CDR3 residues: CASSLTSGVAYNEQFF. In DNA, the CDR3 is TGTGCCAGCAGCTTAACGAGCGGAGTTGCCTACAATGAGCAGTTCTTC. The rearrangement links TRBV7-3 to TRBJ2-1; D may be TRBD2 (5 bases). V gave up 0 bases and J gave up 2 bases, with 11 bases separating them. In germline, CDR1 is SGHTA, CDR2 FQGTGA. The CDR3 covers 16 residues.

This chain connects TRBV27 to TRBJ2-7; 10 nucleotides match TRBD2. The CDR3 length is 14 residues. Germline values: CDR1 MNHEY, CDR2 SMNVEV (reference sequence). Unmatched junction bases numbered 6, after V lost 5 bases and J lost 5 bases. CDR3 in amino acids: CASSALAGGDEQYF. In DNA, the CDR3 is TGTGCCAGCAGTGCTTTAGCGGGAGGTGACGAGCAGTACTTC.

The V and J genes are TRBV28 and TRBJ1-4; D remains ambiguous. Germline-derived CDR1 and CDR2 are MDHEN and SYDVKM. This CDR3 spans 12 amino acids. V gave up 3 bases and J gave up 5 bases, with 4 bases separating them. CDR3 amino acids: CASSFLNEKLFF. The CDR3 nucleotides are TGTGCCAGCAGTTTTCTGAATGAAAAACTGTTTTTT. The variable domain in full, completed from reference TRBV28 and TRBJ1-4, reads DVKVTQSSRYLVKRTGEKVFLECVQDMDHENMFWYRQDPGLGLRLIYFSYDVKMKEKGDIPEGYSVSREKKERFSLILESASTNQTSMYLCASSFLNEKLFFGSGTQLSVL.

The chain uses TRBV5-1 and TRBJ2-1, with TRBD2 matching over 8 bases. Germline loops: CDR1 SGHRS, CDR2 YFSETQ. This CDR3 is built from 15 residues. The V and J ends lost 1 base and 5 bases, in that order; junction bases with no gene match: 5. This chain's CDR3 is CASSLSSGGNNEQFF. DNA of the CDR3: TGCGCCAGCAGCTTGTCGTCGGGGGGGAACAATGAGCAGTTCTTC.

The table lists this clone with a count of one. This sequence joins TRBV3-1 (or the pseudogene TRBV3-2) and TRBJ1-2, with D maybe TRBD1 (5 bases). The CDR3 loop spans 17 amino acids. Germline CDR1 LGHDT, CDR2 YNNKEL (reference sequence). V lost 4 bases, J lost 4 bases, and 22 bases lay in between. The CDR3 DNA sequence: TGTGCCAGCAGCCGTGGCAACCAGGGATCGGGGGTCTATGGCTACACCTTC. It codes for CASSRGNQGSGVYGYTF.

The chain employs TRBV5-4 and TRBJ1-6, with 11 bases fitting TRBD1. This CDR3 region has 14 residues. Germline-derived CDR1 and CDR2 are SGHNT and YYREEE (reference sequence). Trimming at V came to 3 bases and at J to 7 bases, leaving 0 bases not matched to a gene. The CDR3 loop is CASSWDRGNSPLHF. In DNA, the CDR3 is TGTGCCAGCAGCTGGGACAGGGGGAATTCACCCCTCCACTTT.

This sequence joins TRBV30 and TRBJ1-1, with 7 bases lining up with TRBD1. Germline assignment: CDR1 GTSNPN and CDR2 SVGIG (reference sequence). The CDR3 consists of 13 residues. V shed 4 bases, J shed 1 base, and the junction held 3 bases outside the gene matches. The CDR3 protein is CAWTRGENTEAFF. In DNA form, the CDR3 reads TGTGCCTGGACCAGGGGGGAGAACACTGAAGCTTTCTTT.

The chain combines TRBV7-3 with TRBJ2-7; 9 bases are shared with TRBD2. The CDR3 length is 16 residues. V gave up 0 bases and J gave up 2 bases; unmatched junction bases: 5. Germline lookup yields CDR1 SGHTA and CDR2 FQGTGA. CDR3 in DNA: TGTGCCAGCAGCTTAACGTTTGGCGGGAGGGCCTACGAGCAGTACTTC. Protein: CASSLTFGGRAYEQYF. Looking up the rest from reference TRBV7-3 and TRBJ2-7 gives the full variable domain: GAGVSQTPSNKVTEKGKYVELRCDPISGHTALYWYRQSLGQGPEFLIYFQGTGAADDSGLPNDRFFAVRPEGSVSTLKIQRTERGDSAVYLCASSLTFGGRAYEQYFGPGTRLTVT.

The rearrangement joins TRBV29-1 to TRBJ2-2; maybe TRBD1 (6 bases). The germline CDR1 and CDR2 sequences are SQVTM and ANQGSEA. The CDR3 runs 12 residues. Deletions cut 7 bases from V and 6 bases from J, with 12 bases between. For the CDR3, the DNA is TGCAGCGCAGTATGGGGGCCCGGGGAGCTGTTTTTT. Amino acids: CSAVWGPGELFF.

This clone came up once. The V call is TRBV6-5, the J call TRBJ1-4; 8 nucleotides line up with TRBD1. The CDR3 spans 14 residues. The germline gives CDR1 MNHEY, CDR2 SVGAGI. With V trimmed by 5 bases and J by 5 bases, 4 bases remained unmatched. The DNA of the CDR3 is TGTGCCAGCAGTCTTGACAGGGGAAATGAAAAACTGTTTTTT. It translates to CASSLDRGNEKLFF.

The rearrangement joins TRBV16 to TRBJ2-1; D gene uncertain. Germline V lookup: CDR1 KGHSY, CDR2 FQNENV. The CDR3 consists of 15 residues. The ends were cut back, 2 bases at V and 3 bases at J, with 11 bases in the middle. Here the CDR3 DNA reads TGTGCCAGCAGCCAAGAGGTCAAATTCTACAATGAGCAGTTCTTC. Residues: CASSQEVKFYNEQFF.